These T cell receptor beta chains were read from a single sample in a study of blood T cell repertoires in COVID-19. The table came from immunoSEQ multiplex PCR; TCRdb's copy has only in-frame clones and leaves some out. This table has approximately 110,000 clones, approximately 81% appearing once. The sequenced material came from peripheral blood. The receptors come from a man older than 75 with COVID-19, enrolled during active disease. Each CDR3 is given with its conserved first and last residue. Each record gives: CDR3 length, clone size, V gene, J gene, D gene, CDR3 DNA, CDR3 protein. D genes are given only for firm matches. Not every row has a clone size; where given, it reads once, few, many or a size class.

CDR3 length: 12
clone size: .
V gene: TRBV6-5
J gene: TRBJ1-2
D gene: .
CDR3 DNA: TGTGCCAGCATGGGGCAGGACTATGGCTACACCTTC
CDR3 protein: CASMGQDYGYTF

CDR3 length: 13
clone size: .
V gene: TRBV18
J gene: TRBJ2-7
D gene: .
CDR3 DNA: TGTGCCAGCTCACCCGCGCGGAGTCGCGAGCAGTACTTC
CDR3 protein: CASSPARSREQYF

CDR3 length: 16
clone size: .
V gene: TRBV10-3
J gene: TRBJ2-1
D gene: TRBD2
CDR3 DNA: TGTGCCATCAGTGACCCGCGGTCGGGGGGCTACAATGAGCAGTTCTTC
CDR3 protein: CAISDPRSGGYNEQFF

CDR3 length: 13
clone size: .
V gene: TRBV27
J gene: TRBJ2-1
D gene: TRBD1
CDR3 DNA: TGTGCCAGCAGCCAGAAAGACAGGGTCGAGCAGTTCTTC
CDR3 protein: CASSQKDRVEQFF

CDR3 length: 15
clone size: .
V gene: TRBV19
J gene: TRBJ2-5
D gene: .
CDR3 DNA: TGTGCCAGCAGACACTGGGGTGGCGGGGAAGAGACCCAGTACTTC
CDR3 protein: CASRHWGGGEETQYF

CDR3 length: 15
clone size: .
V gene: TRBV5-8
J gene: TRBJ1-4
D gene: TRBD1
CDR3 DNA: TGTGCCAGCAGGAACCGGGACAGGGGCCTAGAAAAACTGTTTTTT
CDR3 protein: CASRNRDRGLEKLFF

CDR3 length: 12
clone size: .
V gene: TRBV6-5
J gene: TRBJ2-1
D gene: .
CDR3 DNA: TGTGCCAGCAGAACTAGCCAACATGAGCAGTTCTTC
CDR3 protein: CASRTSQHEQFF

CDR3 length: 15
clone size: few
V gene: TRBV6-2/TRBV6-3
J gene: TRBJ1-2
D gene: TRBD1
CDR3 DNA: TGTGCCAGCAGTGACCAGACAGGGGGAAACTATGGCTACACCTTC
CDR3 protein: CASSDQTGGNYGYTF

CDR3 length: 15
clone size: .
V gene: TRBV11-2
J gene: TRBJ2-1
D gene: .
CDR3 DNA: TGTGCCAGCAGCCACACCGGGACACGGGCTTATGAGCAGTTCTTC
CDR3 protein: CASSHTGTRAYEQFF

CDR3 length: 16
clone size: .
V gene: TRBV3-1/TRBV3-2
J gene: TRBJ2-1
D gene: .
CDR3 DNA: TGTGCCAGCAGCCGTACTGGTAGCGGTATTTACAATGAGCAGTTCTTC
CDR3 protein: CASSRTGSGIYNEQFF

CDR3 length: 15
clone size: .
V gene: TRBV7-9
J gene: TRBJ2-3
D gene: .
CDR3 DNA: TGTGCCAGCAGTCCTCCGGGACTTCGCACAGATACGCAGTATTTT
CDR3 protein: CASSPPGLRTDTQYF

CDR3 length: 15
clone size: once
V gene: TRBV4-3
J gene: TRBJ1-5
D gene: TRBD1
CDR3 DNA: TGCGCCAGCAGCCAAGACAGGGGGCAAGAGCAGCCCCAGCATTTT
CDR3 protein: CASSQDRGQEQPQHF

CDR3 length: 13
clone size: .
V gene: TRBV5-6
J gene: TRBJ1-2
D gene: .
CDR3 DNA: TGTGCCAGCGCAATCTGGGGGGACTATGGCTACACCTTC
CDR3 protein: CASAIWGDYGYTF

CDR3 length: 13
clone size: few
V gene: TRBV7-9
J gene: TRBJ2-7
D gene: .
CDR3 DNA: TGTGCCAGCAGCTTAGCGGCCAGCTACGAGCAGTACTTC
CDR3 protein: CASSLAASYEQYF

CDR3 length: 15
clone size: many
V gene: TRBV11-2
J gene: TRBJ2-1
D gene: TRBD2
CDR3 DNA: TGTGCCAGCAGCTTCACTAGCGGGATAGGGTATGAGCAGTTCTTC
CDR3 protein: CASSFTSGIGYEQFF

CDR3 length: 15
clone size: .
V gene: TRBV5-4
J gene: TRBJ2-7
D gene: .
CDR3 DNA: TGTGCCAGCAGCTTGGAGGCAGGGGCCAACTACGAGCAGTACTTC
CDR3 protein: CASSLEAGANYEQYF

CDR3 length: 13
clone size: .
V gene: TRBV7-2
J gene: TRBJ1-1
D gene: TRBD1
CDR3 DNA: TGTGCCAGCAGCTCTCAGGGGGATTCGGCAGCTTTCTTT
CDR3 protein: CASSSQGDSAAFF

CDR3 length: 15
clone size: once
V gene: TRBV3-1/TRBV3-2
J gene: TRBJ2-7
D gene: TRBD2
CDR3 DNA: TGTGCCAGCAGCCGGATTGGACTAGGAGCCTACGAGCAGTACTTC
CDR3 protein: CASSRIGLGAYEQYF

CDR3 length: 11
clone size: .
V gene: TRBV12-3/TRBV12-4
J gene: TRBJ1-2
D gene: .
CDR3 DNA: TGTGCCAGCAGTTTCGACTATGGCTACACCTTC
CDR3 protein: CASSFDYGYTF

CDR3 length: 14
clone size: .
V gene: TRBV3-1/TRBV3-2
J gene: TRBJ2-5
D gene: .
CDR3 DNA: TGTGCCAGCAGCCACGCTTACAGGGAAGAGACCCAGTACTTC
CDR3 protein: CASSHAYREETQYF

CDR3 length: 15
clone size: many
V gene: TRBV5-6
J gene: TRBJ2-1
D gene: TRBD2
CDR3 DNA: TGTGCCAGCAGCCCCCGCGGGGGAGGAGGCAATGAGCAGTTCTTC
CDR3 protein: CASSPRGGGGNEQFF

CDR3 length: 16
clone size: .
V gene: TRBV9
J gene: TRBJ1-1
D gene: TRBD1
CDR3 DNA: TGTGCCAGCAGCGTAGGATCCACAGGGGCGCAAACTGAAGCTTTCTTT
CDR3 protein: CASSVGSTGAQTEAFF

CDR3 length: 15
clone size: .
V gene: TRBV11-2
J gene: TRBJ2-1
D gene: TRBD2
CDR3 DNA: TGTGCCAGCAGCAAAGGGACTAGCGGGAGCCATGAGCAGTTCTTC
CDR3 protein: CASSKGTSGSHEQFF

CDR3 length: 15
clone size: .
V gene: TRBV28
J gene: TRBJ1-2
D gene: .
CDR3 DNA: TGTGCCAGCAGTTTATCGAGTCAGGGCCCTAATGGCTACACCTTC
CDR3 protein: CASSLSSQGPNGYTF

CDR3 length: 14
clone size: few
V gene: TRBV27
J gene: TRBJ2-7
D gene: TRBD2
CDR3 DNA: TGTGCCAGCAGTTCCCGGACTAGCGGGAACGAGCAGTACTTC
CDR3 protein: CASSSRTSGNEQYF

CDR3 length: 15
clone size: .
V gene: TRBV5-1
J gene: TRBJ2-3
D gene: .
CDR3 DNA: TGCGCCAGCAGCCCCGGGAACTCCCATTTAGATACGCAGTATTTT
CDR3 protein: CASSPGNSHLDTQYF

CDR3 length: 16
clone size: once
V gene: TRBV18
J gene: TRBJ2-1
D gene: .
CDR3 DNA: TGTGCCAGCTCACCGAGGCCTCCCGATCGCTACAATGAGCAGTTCTTC
CDR3 protein: CASSPRPPDRYNEQFF

CDR3 length: 15
clone size: .
V gene: TRBV28
J gene: TRBJ2-1
D gene: TRBD2
CDR3 DNA: TGTGCCAGCAGTTTATGGACTAGCGGGAACAATGAGCAGTTCTTC
CDR3 protein: CASSLWTSGNNEQFF

CDR3 length: 14
clone size: .
V gene: TRBV20-1
J gene: TRBJ1-4
D gene: TRBD1
CDR3 DNA: TGCAGTGCTAGTGACAGGGGGCAAGATGAAAAACTGTTTTTT
CDR3 protein: CSASDRGQDEKLFF

CDR3 length: 15
clone size: .
V gene: TRBV19
J gene: TRBJ2-2
D gene: .
CDR3 DNA: TGTGCCAGTAGTATAGTGGGGCAGGGCACCGGGGAGCTGTTTTTT
CDR3 protein: CASSIVGQGTGELFF

CDR3 length: 14
clone size: .
V gene: TRBV5-1
J gene: TRBJ2-5
D gene: .
CDR3 DNA: TGCGCCAGCAGCTTAAGGACAGCCGGGGAGACCCAGTACTTC
CDR3 protein: CASSLRTAGETQYF

CDR3 length: 16
clone size: .
V gene: TRBV24-1
J gene: TRBJ2-1
D gene: TRBD2
CDR3 DNA: TGTGCCACCAGTGATCCTAGCGGGTCTACCTACAATGAGCAGTTCTTC
CDR3 protein: CATSDPSGSTYNEQFF

CDR3 length: 15
clone size: .
V gene: TRBV5-1
J gene: TRBJ2-7
D gene: TRBD2
CDR3 DNA: TGCGCCAGCAGCTCTACTAGCGGGGTCTCCTACGAGCAGTACTTC
CDR3 protein: CASSSTSGVSYEQYF

CDR3 length: 14
clone size: .
V gene: TRBV5-1
J gene: TRBJ2-7
D gene: TRBD1
CDR3 DNA: TGCGCCAGCAGCACGGGGACAGGGAGATACGAGCAGTACTTC
CDR3 protein: CASSTGTGRYEQYF

CDR3 length: 13
clone size: few
V gene: TRBV3-1/TRBV3-2
J gene: TRBJ2-7
D gene: .
CDR3 DNA: TGTGCCAGCAGCCAACAGGGGGGCTACGAGCAGTACTTC
CDR3 protein: CASSQQGGYEQYF

CDR3 length: 15
clone size: .
V gene: TRBV27
J gene: TRBJ1-5
D gene: TRBD1
CDR3 DNA: TGTGCCAGCAGTCCACGGACAGGGCACAATCAGCCCCAGCATTTT
CDR3 protein: CASSPRTGHNQPQHF

CDR3 length: 14
clone size: .
V gene: TRBV11-2
J gene: TRBJ2-7
D gene: .
CDR3 DNA: TGTGCCAGCAGCTCCGGGTTCAGCTCCTACGAGCAGTACTTC
CDR3 protein: CASSSGFSSYEQYF

CDR3 length: 15
clone size: .
V gene: TRBV6-5
J gene: TRBJ2-5
D gene: .
CDR3 DNA: TGTGCCAGCAGTAGGGGGCTAGCGAACCAAGAGACCCAGTACTTC
CDR3 protein: CASSRGLANQETQYF

CDR3 length: 11
clone size: .
V gene: TRBV7-9
J gene: TRBJ2-7
D gene: .
CDR3 DNA: TGTGCCAGCAGCACAGGCTACGAGCAGTACTTC
CDR3 protein: CASSTGYEQYF

CDR3 length: 12
clone size: .
V gene: TRBV10-1
J gene: TRBJ2-2
D gene: .
CDR3 DNA: TGCGCCAGCAGCAGGTTACCCGGGGAGCTGTTTTTT
CDR3 protein: CASSRLPGELFF

CDR3 length: 15
clone size: .
V gene: TRBV21-1
J gene: TRBJ2-7
D gene: .
CDR3 DNA: TGTGCCAGCAGCGTCCCCGGGACTAGGAGATACGAGCAGTACTTC
CDR3 protein: CASSVPGTRRYEQYF

CDR3 length: 17
clone size: once
V gene: TRBV4-2
J gene: TRBJ2-7
D gene: TRBD2
CDR3 DNA: TGTGCCAGCAGCCAAGCTGTTTTAGCGGGAGGTAGCGACGAGCAGTACTTC
CDR3 protein: CASSQAVLAGGSDEQYF

CDR3 length: 13
clone size: .
V gene: TRBV5-1
J gene: TRBJ2-1
D gene: TRBD2
CDR3 DNA: TGCGCCAGCGGTGGGGAGGGATCGGATGAGCAGTTCTTC
CDR3 protein: CASGGEGSDEQFF

CDR3 length: 15
clone size: .
V gene: TRBV10-3
J gene: TRBJ2-1
D gene: TRBD2
CDR3 DNA: TGTGCCATCAGCCTTCTAGCGGAGGCCTACAATGAGCAGTTCTTC
CDR3 protein: CAISLLAEAYNEQFF

CDR3 length: 15
clone size: .
V gene: TRBV2
J gene: TRBJ2-7
D gene: TRBD2
CDR3 DNA: TGTGCCAGCAGTGAGATCCCGGGGAGGGGCTACGAGCAGTACTTC
CDR3 protein: CASSEIPGRGYEQYF

CDR3 length: 14
clone size: .
V gene: TRBV25-1
J gene: TRBJ2-5
D gene: TRBD1
CDR3 DNA: TGTGCCAGCAGGTCGGCAGGGGGCGACGAGACCCAGTACTTC
CDR3 protein: CASRSAGGDETQYF

CDR3 length: 15
clone size: .
V gene: TRBV28
J gene: TRBJ2-3
D gene: .
CDR3 DNA: TGTGCCAGCAGTTTCGGGCAGGACAGCACAAATACGCAGTATTTT
CDR3 protein: CASSFGQDSTNTQYF

CDR3 length: 17
clone size: .
V gene: TRBV5-1
J gene: TRBJ1-3
D gene: .
CDR3 DNA: TGCGCCAGCAGCTTGGATGGCGGACAGAGCTCTGGAAACACCATATATTTT
CDR3 protein: CASSLDGGQSSGNTIYF

CDR3 length: 14
clone size: .
V gene: TRBV7-2
J gene: TRBJ2-5
D gene: .
CDR3 DNA: TGTGCCAGCAGCTTAGTTCCGGGGTGGGAGACCCAGTACTTC
CDR3 protein: CASSLVPGWETQYF

CDR3 length: 16
clone size: .
V gene: TRBV5-1
J gene: TRBJ2-1
D gene: TRBD1
CDR3 DNA: TGCGCCAGCAGCTTGGATGGACAGGGCTCCTACAATGAGCAGTTCTTC
CDR3 protein: CASSLDGQGSYNEQFF

CDR3 length: 18
clone size: .
V gene: TRBV21-1
J gene: TRBJ1-4
D gene: .
CDR3 DNA: TGTGCCAGCAGCAAAGAGCGGACCCCGGGGGTAACTAATGAAAAACTGTTTTTT
CDR3 protein: CASSKERTPGVTNEKLFF

CDR3 length: 14
clone size: .
V gene: TRBV3-1/TRBV3-2
J gene: TRBJ1-2
D gene: .
CDR3 DNA: TGTGCCAGCAGCCAAGTATTATCTAGACATGGCTACACCTTC
CDR3 protein: CASSQVLSRHGYTF

CDR3 length: 14
clone size: few
V gene: TRBV6-5
J gene: TRBJ1-4
D gene: TRBD1
CDR3 DNA: TGTGCCAGCAGTTCCGGGACAGATAATGAAAAACTGTTTTTT
CDR3 protein: CASSSGTDNEKLFF

CDR3 length: 14
clone size: .
V gene: TRBV28
J gene: TRBJ2-1
D gene: .
CDR3 DNA: TGTGCCAGCAGTTTCCCTCGGGAGTTAGATGAGCAGTTCTTC
CDR3 protein: CASSFPRELDEQFF